This TCR beta chain is from a study of neoadjuvant anti-PD-1 for oral cavity cancer. Germline-derived CDR1 and CDR2 are MRHNA and SNTAGT. The CDR3 runs 14 residues. The ends were cut back, 4 bases at V and 0 bases at J, with 8 bases in the middle. The data were produced by immunoSEQ multiplex PCR, yet TCRdb's version contains in-frame clones alone and is incomplete. The data contain about 14,000 clones, around 70% of them singletons. This sample comprised PBMCs, obtained before nivolumab (anti-PD-1) treatment. The clonotype comes from a person aged 35-79 years with oral cavity squamous cell carcinoma. This sequence joins TRBV6-4 and TRBJ2-3; D possibly matches TRBD1 or TRBD2 (5 bases each). CDR3 residues: CASSGGGSTDTQYF. CDR3 nucleotides: TGTGCCAGCAGTGGGGGCGGGAGCACAGATACGCAGTATTTT.